This T cell receptor (beta chain) was found in a study of T cell responses to AZD1222 COVID-19 vaccine. The study, taken as a whole, reports: Of spike-specific TCRs, nearly half reportedly target regions left unmutated in variants. Spike-wide coverage was observed for vaccine-associated CD4 TCRs, with dominant responses at 160-218 and 743-854.

V gave up 3 bases and J gave up 4 bases, with 13 bases separating them. Germline values: CDR1 DFQATT, CDR2 SNEGSKA (reference sequence). This CDR3 has 14 residues. Method: immunoSEQ multiplex PCR; TCRdb's copy keeps in-frame clones and lacks some. The sample records 150,000 or so clones, 90% to 95% being singletons. In regard to this clone: The antigen remains unidentified.

This TCR was sampled from an adult who received the AZD1222 COVID-19 vaccine. The source was peripheral blood, collected 28 days after the second AZD1222 dose. The rearrangement joins TRBV20-1 to TRBJ2-1; D is possibly TRBD1 (6 bases). Written as DNA, the CDR3 is TGCAGTGCTAGTTACAGGGCCGGGTACAATGAGCAGTTCTTC. As protein: CSASYRAGYNEQFF.